A single sample gave rise to the 24 T cell receptor beta chains below, sequenced in a study of blood T cell repertoires in COVID-19. Here immunoSEQ multiplex PCR was the method, and the copy in TCRdb shows in-frame clones only, minus some. The sample yields approximately 130,000 clones, approximately 92% seen once. The sample comprised peripheral blood. All receptors come from a man aged 70 or older with active or convalescent COVID-19.

The chain combines TRBV6-4 with TRBJ2-1; 12 bases align to TRBD2. The CDR3 sequence is 14 residues long. Per germline, CDR1 MRHNA and CDR2 SNTAGT. The V gene end was trimmed by 7 bases and the J gene end by 7 bases; junction bases not matched to a gene: 5. DNA for the CDR3: TGTGCCAGCAAGTTGACTAGCGGGGGAAATGAGCAGTTCTTC. Amino acid sequence: CASKLTSGGNEQFF.

The rearrangement links TRBV9 to TRBJ1-2; 10 nucleotides agree with TRBD1. The V gene end was trimmed by 6 bases and the J gene end by 0 bases; junction bases not matched to a gene: 11. The germline V gene encodes CDR1 SGDLS and CDR2 YYNGEE. The CDR3 has 17 residues. CDR3 nucleotide sequence: TGTGCCAGCACCCATGCACGGGACAGGGGTACTAACTATGGCTACACCTTC. Translating it yields CASTHARDRGTNYGYTF.

This chain uses TRBV7-9 with TRBJ2-4; TRBD2 might be the D (5 bases). CDR3 length equals 17 residues. Trimming removed 4 bases at V and 3 bases at J, with 19 bases between. Germline lookup yields CDR1 SEHNR and CDR2 FQNEAQ (reference sequence). The CDR3 DNA is TGTGCCAGCAGCTCCCTGGATGCGGGTACGGTCAAAAACATTCAGTACTTC. Protein sequence: CASSSLDAGTVKNIQYF.

This clone came up once. The rearrangement joins TRBV11-2 to TRBJ2-7; 7 bases agree with TRBD1. The CDR3 spans 15 residues. V dropped 2 bases and J dropped 2; count of bases not matched to a gene: 6. CDR1 and CDR2 (germline): SGHAT, FQNNGV. For the CDR3, the DNA is TGTGCCAGCAGCTTACTAACAGGGGCGACCTACGAGCAGTACTTC. Protein: CASSLLTGATYEQYF.

The V gene is TRBV28, the J gene TRBJ1-6, with 7 nucleotides matching TRBD1. Germline assignment: CDR1 MDHEN and CDR2 SYDVKM. V was clipped by 3 bases and J by 0 bases; unmatched bases: 17. The CDR3 covers 21 residues. The CDR3 coding sequence is TGTGCCAGCAGTTTTCCCGGACAGGATCGTTCCCTGAGCTCCTATAATTCACCCCTCCACTTT. It codes for CASSFPGQDRSLSSYNSPLHF.

The chain employs TRBV18 and TRBJ1-1; maybe TRBD1 (6 bases). This CDR3 is 17 amino acids long. Germline CDR1 is KGHSH and CDR2 is LQKENI. V was trimmed by 6 bases and J by 0 bases, leaving 20 bases between them. For the CDR3, the DNA is TGTGCCAGCTCTCTATCTGGGGGGGCAGGAATGAACACTGAAGCTTTCTTT. Encoded protein: CASSLSGGAGMNTEAFF.

The CDR3 DNA follows: TGTGCCAGCGGGGTAGCGGGAAGGGAGACCCAGTACTTC. Amino acids: CASGVAGRETQYF. This sequence joins TRBV19 and TRBJ2-5, with TRBD2 matching over 8 bases. In germline, CDR1 is LNHDA, CDR2 SQIVND (reference sequence). This CDR3 has 13 residues. The trim removed 9 bases at V and 5 bases at J, leaving 8 bases unmatched.

The rearrangement uses TRBV28 and TRBJ1-5; 7 nucleotides align to TRBD1. J lost 9 bases, V lost 5 bases, and 10 bases had no gene match. The CDR3 contains 14 residues. In germline, CDR1 is MDHEN, CDR2 SYDVKM. This CDR3 reads CASSPGTAGRPQHF. DNA of the CDR3: TGTGCCAGCAGTCCAGGGACAGCCGGCAGGCCCCAGCATTTT. The full variable domain, rest sourced from reference TRBV28 and TRBJ1-5, is DVKVTQSSRYLVKRTGEKVFLECVQDMDHENMFWYRQDPGLGLRLIYFSYDVKMKEKGDIPEGYSVSREKKERFSLILESASTNQTSMYLCASSPGTAGRPQHFGDGTRLSIL.

This clone was counted once. This rearrangement joins TRBV7-6 to TRBJ2-1, with D maybe TRBD2 (6 bases). Germline CDR1 is SGHVS and CDR2 is FNYEAQ. The ends were cut back, 0 bases at V and 4 bases at J, with 10 bases in the middle. This CDR3 spans 15 amino acids. CDR3 amino acids: CASSLAPGEYNEQFF. DNA for the CDR3: TGTGCCAGCAGCTTAGCTCCGGGAGAGTACAATGAGCAGTTCTTC.

Only a few counts were recorded for this clone. V gene TRBV29-1 combines with J gene TRBJ1-1; 8 positions agree with TRBD1. The CDR3 covers 15 residues. J gave up 1 base and V 6 bases, and 10 bases lay outside the gene matches. Germline assignment: CDR1 SQVTM and CDR2 ANQGSEA. CDR3 nucleotide sequence: TGCAGCGTAGGGACAGGCAACACCCCGAACACTGAAGCTTTCTTT. This gives the protein CSVGTGNTPNTEAFF. The whole variable domain, filled in from reference TRBV29-1 and TRBJ1-1, reads SAVISQKPSRDICQRGTSLTIQCQVDSQVTMMFWYRQQPGQSLTLIATANQGSEATYESGFVIDKFPISRPNLTFSTLTVSNMSPEDSSIYLCSVGTGNTPNTEAFFGQGTRLTVV.

The chain carries TRBV30 and TRBJ2-1; TRBD2 aligns across 7 bases. The germline gives CDR1 GTSNPN, CDR2 SVGIG (reference sequence). Trimming cost V 4 bases and J 8 bases; bases outside gene matches: 8. CDR3 length: 13 residues. The DNA of the CDR3 is TGTGCCTGGAAGCGGGAAGGGGTCCATGAGCAGTTCTTC. This gives the protein CAWKREGVHEQFF.

The rearrangement uses TRBV30 and TRBJ1-3; D unresolved. This CDR3 contains 12 residues. V was clipped by 8 bases and J by 4 bases, with 12 bases between them. Germline V gene data show CDR1 as GTSNPN and CDR2 as SVGIG (reference sequence). The CDR3 DNA is TGTGCCGGTCTAAAAGCGGGAAACACCATATATTTT. It yields the protein CAGLKAGNTIYF. Full variable domain (rest looked up from reference TRBV30 and TRBJ1-3): SQTIHQWPATLVQPVGSPLSLECTVEGTSNPNLYWYRQAAGRGLQLLFYSVGIGQISSEVPQNLSASRPQDRQFILSSKKLLLSDSGFYLCAGLKAGNTIYFGEGSWLTVV.

The V and J genes are TRBV7-3 and TRBJ2-1; 12 positions match TRBD2. This CDR3 spans 14 amino acids. The V gene's germline CDR1 is SGHTA and CDR2 FQGTGA. Trimming removed 5 bases from V and 9 bases from J; junction bases left unmatched: 5. The CDR3 loop reads CASSRTSGNSEQFF. The CDR3 coding sequence is TGTGCCAGCAGCCGGACTAGCGGGAACAGTGAGCAGTTCTTC.

DNA for the CDR3: TGTGCCAGCAGTTTCCTGCCTTTGACAACGTCCGGGGCTGAAGCTTTCTTT. This encodes CASSFLPLTTSGAEAFF. V usage is TRBV28 and J usage is TRBJ1-1; no definite D call. Germline lookup yields CDR1 MDHEN and CDR2 SYDVKM. The CDR3 consists of 17 residues. Trimming removed 3 bases from V and 6 bases from J, with 23 bases in between.

J is TRBJ1-1 and V is TRBV15; tentative D call: TRBD1 (5 bases). The CDR3 sequence is 15 residues long. The germline V gene has CDR1 LNHNV and CDR2 YYDKDF (reference sequence). Trimming left V 1 base short and J 7 bases short, with 16 bases between. CDR3 amino acids: CATSRADALQGEAFF. In nucleotides, the CDR3 is TGTGCCACCAGCAGAGCCGACGCGCTGCAGGGTGAAGCTTTCTTT. The full variable domain, in which reference TRBV15 and TRBJ1-1 provide the parts outside the CDR3, is DAMVIQNPRYQVTQFGKPVTLSCSQTLNHNVMYWYQQKSSQAPKLLFHYYDKDFNNEADTPDNFQSRRPNTSFCFLDIRSPGLGDTAMYLCATSRADALQGEAFFGQGTRLTVV.

The rearrangement joins TRBV5-1 to TRBJ2-5; 15 bases agree with TRBD2. The V gene's germline CDR1 is SGHRS and CDR2 YFSETQ. V was pared by 4 bases and J by 5 bases, with 6 bases of the junction left unmatched. This CDR3 has 16 residues. The CDR3 loop is CASSPGLAGGFETQYF. The CDR3 DNA sequence: TGCGCCAGCAGCCCGGGACTAGCGGGAGGATTTGAGACCCAGTACTTC. The full variable domain, in which reference TRBV5-1 and TRBJ2-5 provide the parts outside the CDR3, is KAGVTQTPRYLIKTRGQQVTLSCSPISGHRSVSWYQQTPGQGLQFLFEYFSETQRNKGNFPGRFSGRQFSNSRSEMNVSTLELGDSALYLCASSPGLAGGFETQYFGPGTRLLVL.

The J gene is TRBJ1-2, the V gene TRBV5-1, with D maybe TRBD1 (5 bases). Trimming pared 0 bases from V and 8 bases from J, leaving 11 bases between. Germline-derived CDR1 and CDR2 are SGHRS and YFSETQ. The CDR3 loop spans 13 amino acids. CDR3 in amino acids: CASSLVSGRGYTF. The CDR3 region has the DNA TGCGCCAGCAGCTTGGTGTCAGGGCGAGGCTACACCTTC. The variable domain in full, with the rest retrieved from reference TRBV5-1 and TRBJ1-2, is KAGVTQTPRYLIKTRGQQVTLSCSPISGHRSVSWYQQTPGQGLQFLFEYFSETQRNKGNFPGRFSGRQFSNSRSEMNVSTLELGDSALYLCASSLVSGRGYTFGSGTRLTVV.

The chain recombines TRBV5-8 with TRBJ1-5; D possibly corresponds to TRBD1 (5 bases). Germline-derived CDR1 and CDR2 are SGHTS and YDEGEE. This CDR3 comprises 13 residues. V was clipped by 3 bases and J by 1 base, with 5 bases between them. The CDR3 region has the DNA TGTGCCAGCAGCTCAGGGAGCAATCAGCCCCAGCATTTT. Protein product: CASSSGSNQPQHF.

The chain couples TRBV5-1 to TRBJ2-7, with 9 bases fitting TRBD1. The CDR3 runs to 14 residues. CDR1 SGHRS and CDR2 YFSETQ come from the germline V gene. J lost 4 bases, V lost 4 bases, and 6 bases had no gene match. The CDR3 is CASSHGTGHYEQYF. For the CDR3, the DNA is TGCGCCAGCAGCCACGGGACAGGGCATTACGAGCAGTACTTC.

The chain combines TRBV6-5 with TRBJ2-3; TRBD1 might be the D (5 bases). Trimming shortened V by 2 bases and J by 2 bases, and 8 bases separated the two germline ends. The germline V gene encodes CDR1 MNHEY and CDR2 SVGAGI. The CDR3 runs to 14 residues. The CDR3 spells CASSYPDITDTQYF. In DNA, the CDR3 is TGTGCCAGCAGTTACCCGGACATCACAGATACGCAGTATTTT.

This clone has a handful of counts. The genes are TRBV28 and TRBJ1-1; TRBD1 matches 7 bases. CDR1 and CDR2 (germline): MDHEN, SYDVKM. CDR3 length equals 16 residues. With 6 bases clipped from V and 1 base from J, the junction kept 11 bases outside the gene matches. CDR3 sequence reads: CASSSYPGQSNTEAFF. As DNA, the CDR3 is TGTGCCAGCAGCTCATATCCGGGACAGTCGAACACTGAAGCTTTCTTT. The variable domain in full, with the rest retrieved from reference TRBV28 and TRBJ1-1, is DVKVTQSSRYLVKRTGEKVFLECVQDMDHENMFWYRQDPGLGLRLIYFSYDVKMKEKGDIPEGYSVSREKKERFSLILESASTNQTSMYLCASSSYPGQSNTEAFFGQGTRLTVV.

The V call is TRBV11-2, the J call TRBJ2-1; 10 positions match TRBD2. Germline V gives CDR1 SGHAT, CDR2 FQNNGV. After removal of 1 base from V and 9 bases from J, the junction contained 9 bases not matched to a gene. The CDR3 has 16 amino acids. The CDR3 sequence is CASSLAKRGGGVEQFF. The CDR3 DNA reads TGTGCCAGCAGCTTAGCTAAGCGGGGGGGAGGGGTTGAGCAGTTCTTC.

The J gene is TRBJ2-1, the V gene TRBV5-4; D is unclear. The ends were cut back, 3 bases at V and 4 bases at J, with 5 bases in the middle. This CDR3 region has 12 residues. Germline CDR1 and CDR2: SGHNT and YYREEE (reference sequence). CDR3 loop: CASSSQYNEQFF. In DNA form, the CDR3 reads TGTGCCAGCAGCTCACAGTACAATGAGCAGTTCTTC.

The V and J genes are TRBV19 and TRBJ1-1, with 7 bases that match TRBD1. Germline CDR1 is LNHDA and CDR2 is SQIVND (reference sequence). With V trimmed by 5 bases and J by 0 bases, 9 bases remained unmatched. The CDR3 is made up of 16 amino acids. In DNA form, the CDR3 reads TGTGCCAGTAGTCCCCCGTACAGGGGCTTGAACACTGAAGCTTTCTTT. Its translation is CASSPPYRGLNTEAFF.